This record concerns one T cell receptor (beta chain) sequence. The sample belongs to a study of shared T cell receptors in the human thymus. Profiled with immunoSEQ multiplex PCR; TCRdb holds only in-frame clones, not every one. This table has 550,000 to 800,000 clones, 80% to 90% appearing once. These data were also reused for a study on human thymus T cells.

The origin of this receptor is a girl less than two years old with a congenital heart defect. Sample: thymocytes.

DNA for the CDR3: TGTGCCAGCAGTTTAGCGGGTTCCTACGAGCAGTACTTC. This translates into CASSLAGSYEQYF. The chain recombines TRBV6-5 with TRBJ2-7, with 7 bases fitting TRBD2. The CDR3 is made up of 13 amino acids. V was pared by 4 bases and J by 1 base, with 1 base of the junction left unmatched. CDR1 and CDR2 from the germline V gene are MNHEY and SVGAGI.